This entry describes one T cell receptor beta chain. The antigen this receptor binds is unknown. No base quality information exists; no much larger clone differs at one position. The sample is drawn from a study of blood T cell repertoires in COVID-19 (dated by TCRdb to 2018 to 2021). At the level of the whole study: Samples from collaborators originated in the United States, Italy and Spain and spanned both the acute and convalescent phases of COVID-19. The prospective study material was composed of cDNA or gDNA derived from T cells, B-cell-depleted T cells, or PBMCs. Deeply sampled blood TCRbeta repertoires from subjects exposed to, actively infected with, or recovered from COVID-19 were included in the dataset. The repertoires were released in a freely available public database meant as a resource for research on the immune response to SARS-CoV-2. The samples were drawn from two sources: the first 160 participants of the ongoing ImmuneRACE study, and 1,200 or so subjects contributed by 6 global collaborators. The sample metadata nearly always contained a de-identified subject ID, COVID-19 status, age in years and sex. Where available, HLA class I and class II types were taken from metadata supplied by the sample provider and were not determined by assay-based typing. The research as a whole found: How much clinical and demographic metadata was included differed by source and by participant, and the metadata was provided uncurated.

TCRbeta CDR3 regions were amplified from genomic DNA using the immunoSEQ Assay, a bias-controlled multiplex PCR. The study's processing was this. The number of nucleated cells in each sample was estimated from the amplification of reference gene primers within the assay. To quantify the absolute abundance of each unique TCRbeta CDR3 rearrangement, sequence reads were collapsed and filtered. For each sample, productive Simpson clonality was calculated by taking the square root of Simpson's diversity index across productive rearrangements. TCRdb carries this immuneACCESS record with in-frame sequences only. Its versions omit some clonotypes, under half of them owing to an unresolved V gene in the studies checked, with the rest unexplained. V and J calls and clone size are as listed in that table; D and trimming were resolved from the DNA. For this sample there are 350,000 to 450,000 clones; about 89% appear just once. In total, the top ten clones hold about 1.2% of the sample.

Whole blood was collected in K2EDTA tubes by collaborating institutions according to the institutions' own protocols. Collaborator samples were shipped for TCRbeta analysis as frozen whole blood, isolated PBMCs, or DNA extracted from either sample type. CDR1 and CDR2, per the germline V gene (reference sequence), are LNHDA and SQIVND. Including cysteine and phenylalanine, the CDR3 has 15 amino acids. This entry keeps only the CDR3 DNA: 45 bases, framed from base 1. The germline V and J ends show losses of 6 bases and 1 base respectively, and no gene match explains 3 bases of the junction. Here the chain combines TRBV19 and TRBJ1-5; 10 junctional bases match TRBD1. Sequencing was performed on peripheral blood. This receptor was obtained from a man in his forties with acute or convalescent COVID-19. The CDR3 protein sequence reads: CASRWGQGSNQPQHF. The sequence in DNA is TGTGCCAGTAGATGGGGACAGGGGAGCAATCAGCCCCAGCATTTT.